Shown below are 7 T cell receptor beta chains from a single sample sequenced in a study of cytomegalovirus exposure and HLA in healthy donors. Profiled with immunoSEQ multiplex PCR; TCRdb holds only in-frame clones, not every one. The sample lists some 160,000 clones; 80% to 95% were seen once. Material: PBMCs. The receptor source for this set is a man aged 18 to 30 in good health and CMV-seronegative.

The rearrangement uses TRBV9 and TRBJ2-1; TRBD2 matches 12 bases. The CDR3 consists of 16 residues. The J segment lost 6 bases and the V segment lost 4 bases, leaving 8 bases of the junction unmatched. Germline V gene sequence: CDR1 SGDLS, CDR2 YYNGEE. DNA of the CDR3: TGTGCCAGCAGCATCGGACTAGCGGGAAGGGGCAATGAGCAGTTCTTC. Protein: CASSIGLAGRGNEQFF.

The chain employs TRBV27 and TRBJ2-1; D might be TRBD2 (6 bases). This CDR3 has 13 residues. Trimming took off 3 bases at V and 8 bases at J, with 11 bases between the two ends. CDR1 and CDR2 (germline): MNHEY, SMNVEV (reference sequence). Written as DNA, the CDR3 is TGTGCCAGCAGTTTTGGAGGGATCGATGAGCAGTTCTTC. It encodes CASSFGGIDEQFF.

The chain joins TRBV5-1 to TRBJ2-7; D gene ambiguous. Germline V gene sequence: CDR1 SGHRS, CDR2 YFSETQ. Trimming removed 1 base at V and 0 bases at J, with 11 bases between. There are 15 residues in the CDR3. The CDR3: CASSLSVSSSYEQYF. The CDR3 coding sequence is TGCGCCAGCAGCTTGTCGGTATCGAGCTCCTACGAGCAGTACTTC.

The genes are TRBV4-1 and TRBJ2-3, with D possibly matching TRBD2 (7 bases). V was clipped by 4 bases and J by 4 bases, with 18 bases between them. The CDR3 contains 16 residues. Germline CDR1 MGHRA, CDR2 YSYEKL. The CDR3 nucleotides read TGCGCCAGCAGCCCCCTTGGAGGGGGGGCCGCAGATACGCAGTATTTT. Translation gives CASSPLGGGAADTQYF.

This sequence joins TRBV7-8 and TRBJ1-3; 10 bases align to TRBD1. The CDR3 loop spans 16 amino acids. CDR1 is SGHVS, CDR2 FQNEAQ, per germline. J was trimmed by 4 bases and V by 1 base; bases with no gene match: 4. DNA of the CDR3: TGTGCCAGCAGCTTAGGGGGACAGGGGTACGGAAACACCATATATTTT. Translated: CASSLGGQGYGNTIYF.

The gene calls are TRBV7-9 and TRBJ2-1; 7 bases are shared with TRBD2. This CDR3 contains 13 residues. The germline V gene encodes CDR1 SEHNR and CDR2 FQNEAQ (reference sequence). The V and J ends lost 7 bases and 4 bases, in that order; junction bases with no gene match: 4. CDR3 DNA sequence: TGTGCCAGCAAGGCGGGGGTGTACAATGAGCAGTTCTTC. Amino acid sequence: CASKAGVYNEQFF.

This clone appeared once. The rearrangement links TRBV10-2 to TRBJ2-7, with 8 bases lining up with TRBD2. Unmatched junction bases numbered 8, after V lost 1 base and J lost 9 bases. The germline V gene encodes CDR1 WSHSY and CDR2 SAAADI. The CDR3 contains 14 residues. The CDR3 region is CASSEYREGTAQYV. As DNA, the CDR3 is TGCGCCAGCAGTGAGTACCGGGAGGGCACCGCGCAGTACGTC.